This is a list of T cell receptor beta chains from one sample in a study of T cell responses to AZD1222 COVID-19 vaccine. This table comes from immunoSEQ multiplex PCR, and its TCRdb copy is limited to in-frame clones, with some not included. The sample has some 110,000 clones; roughly 87% are singletons. Here the sequenced sample was peripheral blood, taken on day 0 of AZD1222 vaccination. The receptors were gathered from an adult in good health. Each CDR3 is given with its conserved first and last residue.

CDR3aa: CAISPNSYEQYF
j_gene: TRBJ2-7
len: 12
v_gene: TRBV10-3

CDR3aa: CASSPGLAGSTDTQYF
j_gene: TRBJ2-3
len: 16
v_gene: TRBV11-3

CDR3aa: CASSLGTGAMSSPLHF
j_gene: TRBJ1-6
len: 16
v_gene: TRBV18

CDR3aa: CASSLVQGEAFF
j_gene: TRBJ1-1
len: 12
v_gene: TRBV12-3/TRBV12-4

CDR3aa: CATGDLNTGELFF
j_gene: TRBJ2-2
len: 13
v_gene: TRBV24-1

CDR3aa: CASSPGQGASYEQYF
j_gene: TRBJ2-7
len: 15
v_gene: TRBV5-6

CDR3aa: CASKGAEQYF
j_gene: TRBJ2-7
len: 10
v_gene: TRBV2

CDR3aa: CASSQGTSAPGIHEQYF
j_gene: TRBJ2-7
len: 17
v_gene: TRBV3-1/TRBV3-2

CDR3aa: CATSRDEGLAFYEQYF
j_gene: TRBJ2-7
len: 16
v_gene: TRBV15

CDR3aa: CASSFDRHGGPLHF
j_gene: TRBJ1-6
len: 14
v_gene: TRBV5-4

CDR3aa: CAWSTGSDYGYTF
j_gene: TRBJ1-2
len: 13
v_gene: TRBV30

CDR3aa: CASSWLDEQYF
j_gene: TRBJ2-7
len: 11
v_gene: TRBV6-5

CDR3aa: CASSQVTANYGYTF
j_gene: TRBJ1-2
len: 14
v_gene: TRBV3-1/TRBV3-2

CDR3aa: CSVSGTVLGGYTF
j_gene: TRBJ1-2
len: 13
v_gene: TRBV29-1

CDR3aa: CASSPDRGWPQHF
j_gene: TRBJ1-5
len: 13
v_gene: TRBV7-9

CDR3aa: CASSRRTRGRDYEQYF
j_gene: TRBJ2-7
len: 16
v_gene: TRBV21-1

CDR3aa: CASSVEGSGIRGDGYTF
j_gene: TRBJ1-2
len: 17
v_gene: TRBV9

CDR3aa: CASSRAGTGANVLTF
j_gene: TRBJ2-6
len: 15
v_gene: TRBV3-1/TRBV3-2

CDR3aa: CASRSLAGVNEQFF
j_gene: TRBJ2-1
len: 14
v_gene: TRBV27

CDR3aa: CASSGTVSPQHF
j_gene: TRBJ1-5
len: 12
v_gene: TRBV28

CDR3aa: CASSWAGGYTF
j_gene: TRBJ1-2
len: 11
v_gene: TRBV7-2

CDR3aa: CASSSGTPNTEAFF
j_gene: TRBJ1-1
len: 14
v_gene: TRBV6-5

CDR3aa: CASGSLGITDTQYF
j_gene: TRBJ2-3
len: 14
v_gene: TRBV12-5

CDR3aa: CASDLDRTGGEKLFF
j_gene: TRBJ1-4
len: 15
v_gene: TRBV2

CDR3aa: CASSVGPGITDTQYF
j_gene: TRBJ2-3
len: 15
v_gene: TRBV9

CDR3aa: CASIPGDRADTQYF
j_gene: TRBJ2-3
len: 14
v_gene: TRBV6-5

CDR3aa: CASSEEISSGNTIYF
j_gene: TRBJ1-3
len: 15
v_gene: TRBV6-1

CDR3aa: CASSFWARRAGGNTIYF
j_gene: TRBJ1-3
len: 17
v_gene: TRBV28

CDR3aa: CASSFSPGTGVDTGELFF
j_gene: TRBJ2-2
len: 18
v_gene: TRBV28

CDR3aa: CATTEAGNYGYTF
j_gene: TRBJ1-2
len: 13
v_gene: TRBV19

CDR3aa: CASSQVSGVVNEQFF
j_gene: TRBJ2-1
len: 15
v_gene: TRBV14

CDR3aa: CATKTYRANEQFF
j_gene: TRBJ2-1
len: 13
v_gene: TRBV24-1

CDR3aa: CATSNGRYMNTEAFF
j_gene: TRBJ1-1
len: 15
v_gene: TRBV15

CDR3aa: CASSGAYEQYF
j_gene: TRBJ2-7
len: 11
v_gene: TRBV2

CDR3aa: CASSPGTGGPNSPLHF
j_gene: TRBJ1-6
len: 16
v_gene: TRBV28

CDR3aa: CASSQAGGADQPQHF
j_gene: TRBJ1-5
len: 15
v_gene: TRBV3-1/TRBV3-2

CDR3aa: CASSLELMGVNTEAFF
j_gene: TRBJ1-1
len: 16
v_gene: TRBV11-2

CDR3aa: CATSEGIDYGYTF
j_gene: TRBJ1-2
len: 13
v_gene: TRBV24-1

CDR3aa: CASRPTGSHEQYF
j_gene: TRBJ2-7
len: 13
v_gene: TRBV6-5

CDR3aa: CASSRGPTNEKLFF
j_gene: TRBJ1-4
len: 14
v_gene: TRBV19

CDR3aa: CASSPGSSYEQYF
j_gene: TRBJ2-7
len: 13
v_gene: TRBV18

CDR3aa: CASSQDRNYEQYF
j_gene: TRBJ2-7
len: 13
v_gene: TRBV4-1

CDR3aa: CSVRTVSNYGYTF
j_gene: TRBJ1-2
len: 13
v_gene: TRBV29-1

CDR3aa: CASLNGEGGTEAFF
j_gene: TRBJ1-1
len: 14
v_gene: TRBV19

CDR3aa: CASSQSGPSSLFF
j_gene: TRBJ2-2
len: 13
v_gene: TRBV3-1/TRBV3-2

CDR3aa: CASSGSYNSPLHF
j_gene: TRBJ1-6
len: 13
v_gene: TRBV6-5

CDR3aa: CASSRGIGHYGYTF
j_gene: TRBJ1-2
len: 14
v_gene: TRBV27

CDR3aa: CASSDLQGSDYEQYF
j_gene: TRBJ2-7
len: 15
v_gene: TRBV25-1

CDR3aa: CASSPLGLAENEQFF
j_gene: TRBJ2-1
len: 15
v_gene: TRBV18

CDR3aa: CASGKSVYEQYF
j_gene: TRBJ2-7
len: 12
v_gene: TRBV12-5